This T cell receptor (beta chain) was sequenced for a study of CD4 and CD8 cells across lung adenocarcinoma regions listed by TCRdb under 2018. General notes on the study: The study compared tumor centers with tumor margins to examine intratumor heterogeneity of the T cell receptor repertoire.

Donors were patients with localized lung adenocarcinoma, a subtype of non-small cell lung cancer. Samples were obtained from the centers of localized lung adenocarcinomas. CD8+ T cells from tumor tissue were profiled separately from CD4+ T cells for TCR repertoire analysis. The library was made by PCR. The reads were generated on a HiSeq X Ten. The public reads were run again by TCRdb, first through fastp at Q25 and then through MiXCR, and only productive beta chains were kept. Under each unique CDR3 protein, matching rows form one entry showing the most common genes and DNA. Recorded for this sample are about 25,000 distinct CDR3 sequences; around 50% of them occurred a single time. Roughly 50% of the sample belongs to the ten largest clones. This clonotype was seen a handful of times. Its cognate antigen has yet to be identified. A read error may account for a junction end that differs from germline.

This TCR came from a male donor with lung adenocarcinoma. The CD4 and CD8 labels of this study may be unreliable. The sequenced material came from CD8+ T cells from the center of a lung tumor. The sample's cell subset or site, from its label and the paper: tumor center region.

This receptor has the CDR3 CASREGQWADTQYF. Read as DNA, the sequence is TGTGCCAGCCGTGAAGGGCAGTGGGCAGATACGCAGTATTTT. The chain was built from TRBV6-1 and TRBJ2-3; the D gene identity is not certain. The germline V gene gives CDR1 as MNHNS and CDR2 as SASEGT. Including cysteine and phenylalanine, the CDR3 has 14 amino acids. The retained sequence is limited to the CDR3, 42 bases, with the frame set at the first base.